This T cell receptor beta chain was found in a study of cytomegalovirus exposure and HLA in healthy donors. For the study at large: Within the Caucasian-associated ancestry cluster were around 81% of the 350 to 400 genotyped donors.

This CDR3 has 18 residues. Per germline, CDR1 MNHNS and CDR2 SASEGT. Trimming at V came to 1 base and at J to 1 base, leaving 7 bases not matched to a gene. The PCR was carried out with 60 Vbeta primers and 13 Jbeta primers. Method: immunoSEQ multiplex PCR; TCRdb's copy keeps in-frame clones and lacks some. This sample has 85,000 to 100,000 clones, with under 85% found just once. This clone was seen only once. Its antigen is unidentified. Findings and caveats of the study: Productive status was seen about 87% or about 30% of the time for most TCR beta V segments in an earlier analysis. Presence/absence comparisons presumed near-even sequencing depth among donors.

The specimen sequenced was PBMCs. V gene TRBV6-1 combines with J gene TRBJ2-6; 7 bases agree with TRBD1. The receptor comes from a woman aged 40-49 years in good health and CMV-seropositive. CDR3 coding DNA: TGTGCCAGCAGTGAAGTTGACAGGGTAAAATCTGGGGCCAACGTCCTGACTTTC. Translating it yields CASSEVDRVKSGANVLTF.